Shown below are 6 T cell receptor beta chains from a single sample sequenced in a study of cytomegalovirus exposure and HLA in healthy donors (dated by TCRdb to 2017 to 2019). The library was made by the immunoSEQ multiplex PCR assay. The multiplex PCR relied on a mix of 60 forward primers for TCR Vbeta segments and 13 reverse primers for TCR Jbeta segments. TCRdb provides this immuneACCESS table in a form limited to in-frame rearrangements. Some clones are lacking; in checked studies, under half of them reflect an unresolved V gene, and why the rest are absent is not known. This sample is represented by under 200,000 clones; approximately 80% of them were singletons. More than 3% of the sample is in the top ten clones. Sequenced material: PBMCs. Source of these receptors: a man in his thirties or forties in good health and CMV-seropositive.

The V gene is TRBV7-2, the J gene TRBJ1-2, with a weak D call TRBD1 (5 bases). The length of the CDR3 is 11 residues. Per the germline V gene, CDR1 is SGHTA and CDR2 is FQGNSA. V gave up 6 bases and J gave up 3 bases, with 5 bases separating them. CDR3 nucleotides: TGTGCCAGCAGACAGGACTATGGCTACACCTTC. Amino acids: CASRQDYGYTF.

The gene calls are TRBV28 and TRBJ1-4; TRBD1 is a possible D gene (6 bases). In germline, CDR1 is MDHEN, CDR2 SYDVKM. V shed 5 bases and J shed 2 bases, with 12 bases lying between them. The CDR3 totals 15 residues. This chain's CDR3 is CASSPYTGTNEKLFF. The CDR3 nucleotides read TGTGCCAGCAGTCCTTATACAGGGACTAATGAAAAACTGTTTTTT.

The chain has TRBV7-6 and TRBJ2-7; TRBD2 might be the D (6 bases). Looked up from germline, CDR1 is SGHVS and CDR2 is FNYEAQ. The CDR3 spans 15 residues. Trimming stripped 1 base from V and 1 base from J, with 11 bases between. CDR3 in DNA: TGTGCCAGCAGCTTAGTTCGGGGGATGTCCTACGAGCAGTACTTC. It translates to CASSLVRGMSYEQYF.

This chain joins TRBV11-2 and TRBJ1-1, with a weak D call TRBD1 (5 bases). Trimming took 3 bases from V and 6 from J, leaving 5 bases between them. The germline CDR1 and CDR2 sequences are SGHAT and FQNNGV. This CDR3 is 11 amino acids long. The CDR3 is CASSLTAEAFF. The CDR3 coding sequence is TGTGCCAGCAGCTTGACAGCTGAAGCTTTCTTT.

This chain connects TRBV28 to TRBJ2-2; 7 bases line up with TRBD2. Germline V gives CDR1 MDHEN, CDR2 SYDVKM. Germline trimming cut 6 bases from V and 4 bases from J; bases unmatched to any gene: 8. This CDR3 has 15 residues. CDR3 in amino acids: CASRRREVGTGELFF. The CDR3 region has the DNA TGTGCCAGCAGGCGCCGGGAGGTTGGCACCGGGGAGCTGTTTTTT.

This clone was seen only once. The chain couples TRBV30 to TRBJ2-7; D unclear. CDR1 is GTSNPN, CDR2 SVGIG, per germline (reference sequence). V lost 1 base, J lost 2 bases, and 6 bases lay in between. CDR3 length equals 12 residues. The CDR3 loop reads CAWSAITYEQYF. The CDR3, as DNA: TGTGCCTGGAGTGCTATCACCTACGAGCAGTACTTC.